Listed below are T cell receptor beta chains from one sample, sequenced in a study of OX40 agonist ivuxolimab in advanced cancers. Libraries were prepared by immunoSEQ multiplex PCR; TCRdb keeps only in-frame clonotypes and omits some of them. Among about 79,000 clones, about nine tenths were seen once, and the ten largest hold roughly 4.5%. The specimen was CD4+ or CD8+ T cells sorted from blood, collected in a trial of the OX40 agonist ivuxolimab. These TCRs come from an adult with an advanced solid tumor such as melanoma, head and neck, liver or kidney cancer. CDR3s include the opening cysteine and the closing phenylalanine or tryptophan. A D gene is named only where the DNA matches it firmly. Clone sizes are given selectively: once, few, many, or a class where the clone is expanded.

V gene	clone size	J gene	D gene	CDR3 protein	CDR3 DNA
TRBV2	-	TRBJ2-1	TRBD1	CASSERTGVGNEQFF	TGTGCCAGCAGCGAGAGGACAGGGGTAGGGAATGAGCAGTTCTTC
TRBV28	-	TRBJ2-3	-	CASSLGGRTDTQYF	TGTGCCAGCAGTCTAGGGGGACGAACAGATACGCAGTATTTT
TRBV11-3	-	TRBJ2-3	-	CASSLEMGADTQYF	TGTGCCAGCAGCTTAGAAATGGGTGCAGATACGCAGTATTTT
TRBV27	-	TRBJ1-2	-	CASSSMGQPPYGYTF	TGTGCCAGCAGTTCCATGGGTCAGCCACCCTATGGCTACACCTTC
TRBV30	-	TRBJ1-1	-	CAWSRGLNTEAFF	TGTGCCTGGAGTAGGGGATTGAACACTGAAGCTTTCTTT
TRBV2	-	TRBJ2-5	TRBD2	CALDGGSIRQETQYF	TGTGCCCTCGACGGGGGGTCGATACGCCAAGAGACCCAGTACTTC
TRBV29-1	-	TRBJ2-3	TRBD1	CSVERIQGADTQYF	TGCAGCGTTGAAAGGATACAGGGGGCAGATACGCAGTATTTT
TRBV30	-	TRBJ1-6	-	CAWGGRAEYNSPLHF	TGTGCCTGGGGTGGAAGAGCTGAGTATAATTCACCCCTCCACTTT
TRBV2	-	TRBJ2-4	TRBD2	CASRGLAGLKNIQYF	TGTGCCAGCAGAGGACTAGCGGGATTAAAAAACATTCAGTACTTC
TRBV6-4	-	TRBJ2-1	TRBD2	CASSDGEGKYEQFF	TGTGCCAGCAGTGACGGGGAGGGCAAATATGAGCAGTTCTTC
TRBV2	few	TRBJ2-1	-	CASSALDFNEQFF	TGTGCCAGCAGTGCCCTAGATTTCAATGAGCAGTTCTTC
TRBV6-1	few	TRBJ2-3	-	CALQASSGSDTQYF	TGTGCCCTTCAGGCTTCCTCGGGATCAGATACGCAGTATTTT
TRBV19	-	TRBJ1-1	-	CASSIGEARNTEAFF	TGTGCCAGTAGTATAGGAGAGGCCAGGAACACTGAAGCTTTCTTT
TRBV11-2	-	TRBJ2-1	-	CASSLGAHGGNEQFF	TGTGCCAGCAGCTTGGGGGCCCACGGGGGCAATGAGCAGTTCTTC
TRBV28	once	TRBJ2-5	TRBD1	CASSTEGTGALQTQYF	TGTGCCAGCAGCACCGAGGGGACAGGCGCTTTACAGACCCAGTACTTC
TRBV28	-	TRBJ1-2	TRBD1	CASSAPGQGDYYGYTF	TGTGCCAGCAGTGCTCCGGGACAGGGGGATTACTATGGCTACACCTTC
TRBV6-5	-	TRBJ2-3	-	CASSVGTYSTDTQYF	TGTGCCAGCAGTGTCGGGACTTATAGCACAGATACGCAGTATTTT
TRBV12-2	-	TRBJ2-7	-	CASRLRLNVGRTDEQYF	TGTGCAAGTCGCCTTAGGCTCAATGTCGGTAGAACCGACGAGCAGTACTTC
TRBV5-4	-	TRBJ2-1	TRBD1	CASSLVAGGYNEQFF	TGTGCCAGCAGCTTGGTGGCAGGGGGCTACAATGAGCAGTTCTTC
TRBV6-5	-	TRBJ2-5	-	CASGVAQETQYF	TGTGCCAGTGGAGTAGCGCAAGAGACCCAGTACTTC
TRBV2	-	TRBJ2-5	TRBD2	CASSAGRAEETQYF	TGTGCCAGCAGCGCCGGGAGGGCGGAAGAGACCCAGTACTTC
TRBV28	-	TRBJ2-1	-	CASGTGSYNEQFF	TGTGCCAGCGGAACGGGAAGCTACAATGAGCAGTTCTTC
TRBV18	once	TRBJ2-1	-	CASSPRRISYNEQFF	TGTGCCAGCTCACCGCGACGAATCTCCTACAATGAGCAGTTCTTC
TRBV19	-	TRBJ2-3	-	CASSMSPDTQYF	TGTGCCAGTAGTATGTCCCCAGATACGCAGTATTTT
TRBV7-6	once	TRBJ2-5	-	CASSLWGETQYF	TGTGCCAGCAGCTTATGGGGGGAGACCCAGTACTTC
TRBV5-6	-	TRBJ2-5	TRBD1	CASSLARQGAPMTQYF	TGTGCCAGCAGCTTAGCTCGACAGGGGGCACCGATGACCCAGTACTTC
TRBV27	once	TRBJ2-1	-	CASSLHLDSSYNEQFF	TGTGCCAGCAGTCTCCATCTAGATAGCTCCTACAATGAGCAGTTCTTC
TRBV7-8	-	TRBJ1-2	TRBD1	CASRESSRPGGSGYTF	TGTGCCAGCAGAGAGAGCAGCAGGCCAGGGGGATCCGGCTACACCTTC
TRBV4-1	-	TRBJ1-2	-	CASSQGSWGGRDGYTF	TGCGCCAGCAGCCAAGGTTCTTGGGGGGGGCGAGATGGCTACACCTTC
TRBV27	-	TRBJ2-1	TRBD2	CASSGRTSVYNEQFF	TGTGCCAGCAGTGGCCGGACTAGCGTTTACAATGAGCAGTTCTTC
TRBV18	few	TRBJ1-2	-	CASSPSDWAGGYTF	TGTGCCAGCTCACCAAGTGATTGGGCGGGTGGCTACACCTTC
TRBV9	-	TRBJ2-2	-	CASTSGVTGELFF	TGTGCCAGCACCTCCGGGGTCACCGGGGAGCTGTTTTTT
TRBV21-1	-	TRBJ2-3	-	CASSNLFTGRATDTQYF	TGTGCCAGCAGCAATCTATTTACCGGGAGGGCCACAGATACGCAGTATTTT
TRBV7-3	-	TRBJ2-1	-	CASSLSSGGEQFF	TGTGCCAGCAGCTTATCTTCGGGCGGTGAGCAGTTCTTC
TRBV19	-	TRBJ2-6	TRBD2	CASSSGGRLADTSGANVLTF	TGTGCCAGTAGTTCCGGGGGTCGGCTAGCGGACACCTCTGGGGCCAACGTCCTGACTTTC
TRBV5-1	-	TRBJ2-1	TRBD2	CASALTSAFYNEQFF	TGCGCCAGCGCCCTTACTAGCGCCTTTTACAATGAGCAGTTCTTC
TRBV5-1	-	TRBJ1-3	-	CASSYSGTTGPGNTIYF	TGCGCCAGCAGCTACTCCGGGACAACGGGGCCCGGAAACACCATATATTTT
TRBV27	-	TRBJ2-6	TRBD1	CASSPRTGGVLPGANVLTF	TGTGCCAGCAGTCCCCGGACAGGGGGCGTTTTACCTGGGGCCAACGTCCTGACTTTC
TRBV6-1	-	TRBJ1-5	TRBD1	CASSGQGAWAYGQPQHF	TGTGCCAGCAGTGGACAGGGGGCGTGGGCTTATGGTCAGCCCCAGCATTTT
TRBV9	-	TRBJ2-7	TRBD2	CASSVAPSGSSYEQYF	TGTGCCAGCAGCGTAGCTCCCAGCGGGAGCTCCTACGAGCAGTACTTC
TRBV5-1	-	TRBJ1-6	TRBD1	CASKGQGENSPLHF	TGCGCCAGCAAGGGACAGGGGGAGAATTCACCCCTCCACTTT